This TCR beta chain originates from a study of control samples from healthy donors and cancer patients. This table comes from immunoSEQ multiplex PCR, and its TCRdb copy is limited to in-frame clones, with some not included. Of tens of thousands of clones listed, 93% are singletons. The CDR3 has 14 amino acids. Germline assignment: CDR1 SGHRS and CDR2 YFSETQ. Trimming removed 7 bases from V and 3 bases from J, with 16 bases in between. Sequenced input: PBMCs. The chain joins TRBV5-1 to TRBJ1-1; D unresolved. This receptor was taken from a woman aged 40-49 years with lung cancer. CDR3 DNA sequence: TGCGCCAGCTCTTTGCGCCCAGGAGACACTGAAGCTTTCTTT. Its protein product is CASSLRPGDTEAFF.